This note documents a single T cell receptor (beta chain) sequence. The CDR3 totals 12 residues. The germline gives CDR1 MNHEY, CDR2 SVGAGI. The V end was cut by 5 bases, the J end by 9 bases, with 14 bases between. Each post-transplant bone marrow sample was taken from the posterior iliac crest or from another site. This sample was taken from a study of graft-versus-host responses after intestinal transplantation. Sequencing used immunoSEQ multiplex PCR; TCRdb keeps in-frame clones, though not all of them. This sample carries around 71,000 clones, 80% to 95% of them seen once, and the ten largest clones take around 7.1%.

Specimen: bone marrow, collected 700 to 750 days after intestinal transplantation. This TCR was recovered from a human patient who received an intestinal transplant, so some T cells may come from the graft donor. J is TRBJ2-7 and V is TRBV6-5, with D perhaps matching TRBD1 (5 bases). CDR3 region: CASSERMTVQYF. In DNA form, the CDR3 reads TGTGCCAGCAGTGAGAGAATGACAGTGCAGTACTTC.